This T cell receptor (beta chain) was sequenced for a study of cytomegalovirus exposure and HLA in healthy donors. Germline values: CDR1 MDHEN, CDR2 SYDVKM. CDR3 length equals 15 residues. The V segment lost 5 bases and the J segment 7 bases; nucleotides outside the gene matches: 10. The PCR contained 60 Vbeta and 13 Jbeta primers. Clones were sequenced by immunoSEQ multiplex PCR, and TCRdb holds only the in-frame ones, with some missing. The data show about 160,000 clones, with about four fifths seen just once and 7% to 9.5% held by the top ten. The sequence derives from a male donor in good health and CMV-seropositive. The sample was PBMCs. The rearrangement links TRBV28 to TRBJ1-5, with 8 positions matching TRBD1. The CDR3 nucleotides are TGTGCCAGCAGTCCCCAGGACAGGGACGGACAGCCCCAGCATTTT. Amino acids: CASSPQDRDGQPQHF.